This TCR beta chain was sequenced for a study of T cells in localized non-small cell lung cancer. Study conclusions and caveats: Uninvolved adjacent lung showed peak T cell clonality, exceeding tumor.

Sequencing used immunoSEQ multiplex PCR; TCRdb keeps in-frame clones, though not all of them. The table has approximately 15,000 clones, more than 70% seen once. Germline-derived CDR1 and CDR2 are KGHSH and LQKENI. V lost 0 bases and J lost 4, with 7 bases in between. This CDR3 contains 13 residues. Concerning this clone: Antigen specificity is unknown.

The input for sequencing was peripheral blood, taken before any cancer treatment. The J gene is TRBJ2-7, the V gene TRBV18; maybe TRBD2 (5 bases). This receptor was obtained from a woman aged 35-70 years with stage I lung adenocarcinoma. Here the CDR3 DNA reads TGTGCCAGCTCACCACCGGGGAGTTACGAGCAGTACTTC. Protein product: CASSPPGSYEQYF.